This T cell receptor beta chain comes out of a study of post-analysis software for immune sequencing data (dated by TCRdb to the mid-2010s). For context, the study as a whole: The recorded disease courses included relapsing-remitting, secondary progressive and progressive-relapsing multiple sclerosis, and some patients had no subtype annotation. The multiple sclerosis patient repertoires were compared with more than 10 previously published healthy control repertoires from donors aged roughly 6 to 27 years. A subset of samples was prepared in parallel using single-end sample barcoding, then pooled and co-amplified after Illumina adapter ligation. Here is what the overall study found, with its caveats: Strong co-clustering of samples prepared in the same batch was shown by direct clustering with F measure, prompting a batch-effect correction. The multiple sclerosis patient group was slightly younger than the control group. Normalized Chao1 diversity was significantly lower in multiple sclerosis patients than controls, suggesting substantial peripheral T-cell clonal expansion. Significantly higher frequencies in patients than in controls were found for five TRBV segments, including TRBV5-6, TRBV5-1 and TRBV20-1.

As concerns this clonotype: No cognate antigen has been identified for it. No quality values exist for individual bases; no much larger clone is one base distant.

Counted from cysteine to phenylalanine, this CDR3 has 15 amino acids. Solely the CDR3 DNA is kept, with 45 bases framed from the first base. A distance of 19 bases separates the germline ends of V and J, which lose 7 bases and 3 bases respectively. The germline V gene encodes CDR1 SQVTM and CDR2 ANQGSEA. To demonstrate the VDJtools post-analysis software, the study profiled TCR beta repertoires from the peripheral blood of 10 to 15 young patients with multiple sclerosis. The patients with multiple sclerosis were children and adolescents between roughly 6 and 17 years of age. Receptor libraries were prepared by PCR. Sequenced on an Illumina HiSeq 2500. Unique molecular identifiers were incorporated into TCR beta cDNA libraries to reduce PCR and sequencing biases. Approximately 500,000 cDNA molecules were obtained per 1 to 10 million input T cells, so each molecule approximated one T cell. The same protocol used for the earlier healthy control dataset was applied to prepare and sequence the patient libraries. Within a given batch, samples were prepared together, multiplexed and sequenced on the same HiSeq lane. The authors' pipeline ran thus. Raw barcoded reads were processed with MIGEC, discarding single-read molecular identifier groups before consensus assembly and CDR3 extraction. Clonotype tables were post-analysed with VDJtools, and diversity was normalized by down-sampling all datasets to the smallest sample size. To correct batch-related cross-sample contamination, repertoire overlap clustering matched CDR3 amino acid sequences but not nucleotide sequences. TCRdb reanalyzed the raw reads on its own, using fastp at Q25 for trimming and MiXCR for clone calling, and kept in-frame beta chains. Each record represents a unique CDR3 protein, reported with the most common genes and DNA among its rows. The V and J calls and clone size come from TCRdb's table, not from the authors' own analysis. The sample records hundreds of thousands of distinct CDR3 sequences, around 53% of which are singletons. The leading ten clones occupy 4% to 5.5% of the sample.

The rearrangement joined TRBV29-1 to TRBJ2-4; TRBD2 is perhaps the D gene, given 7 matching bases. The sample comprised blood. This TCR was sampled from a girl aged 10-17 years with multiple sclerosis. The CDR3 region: CSARRGGSGKNIQYF. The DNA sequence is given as TGCAGCGCCAGGAGGGGGGGCTCGGGCAAAAACATTCAGTACTTC.